This T cell receptor (beta chain) is from a study of cytomegalovirus exposure and HLA in healthy donors. General study results and limits: Clusters of TCRs from the first cohort tended to co-occur in the 120 or so validation repertoires (as a later analysis found). Cytomegalovirus-associated status was assigned to roughly 160 TCR beta chains. Per published reports, the classifier diagnosed cytomegalovirus status with high specificity and sensitivity.

These donors were members of the roughly 110-subject validation cohort, a group separate from the approximately 670-subject first cohort. On this clone: Its antigen is undetermined.

The CDR3 length is 15 residues. V gave up 5 bases and J gave up 2 bases; unmatched junction bases: 7. Looked up from germline, CDR1 is ENHRY and CDR2 is SYGVKD. Here immunoSEQ multiplex PCR was the method, and the copy in TCRdb shows in-frame clones only, minus some. The sample consists of 100,000 to 150,000 clones, around 94% of them appearing once. The specimen was PBMCs. The clonotype originates from a woman between 18 and 29 years old in good health and CMV-seronegative. V usage is TRBV10-3 and J usage is TRBJ2-7; the match to TRBD1 covers 9 bases. DNA of the CDR3: TGTGCCATCAGTAGCCGGGACAGGGCTACCTACGAGCAGTACTTC. Protein: CAISSRDRATYEQYF.